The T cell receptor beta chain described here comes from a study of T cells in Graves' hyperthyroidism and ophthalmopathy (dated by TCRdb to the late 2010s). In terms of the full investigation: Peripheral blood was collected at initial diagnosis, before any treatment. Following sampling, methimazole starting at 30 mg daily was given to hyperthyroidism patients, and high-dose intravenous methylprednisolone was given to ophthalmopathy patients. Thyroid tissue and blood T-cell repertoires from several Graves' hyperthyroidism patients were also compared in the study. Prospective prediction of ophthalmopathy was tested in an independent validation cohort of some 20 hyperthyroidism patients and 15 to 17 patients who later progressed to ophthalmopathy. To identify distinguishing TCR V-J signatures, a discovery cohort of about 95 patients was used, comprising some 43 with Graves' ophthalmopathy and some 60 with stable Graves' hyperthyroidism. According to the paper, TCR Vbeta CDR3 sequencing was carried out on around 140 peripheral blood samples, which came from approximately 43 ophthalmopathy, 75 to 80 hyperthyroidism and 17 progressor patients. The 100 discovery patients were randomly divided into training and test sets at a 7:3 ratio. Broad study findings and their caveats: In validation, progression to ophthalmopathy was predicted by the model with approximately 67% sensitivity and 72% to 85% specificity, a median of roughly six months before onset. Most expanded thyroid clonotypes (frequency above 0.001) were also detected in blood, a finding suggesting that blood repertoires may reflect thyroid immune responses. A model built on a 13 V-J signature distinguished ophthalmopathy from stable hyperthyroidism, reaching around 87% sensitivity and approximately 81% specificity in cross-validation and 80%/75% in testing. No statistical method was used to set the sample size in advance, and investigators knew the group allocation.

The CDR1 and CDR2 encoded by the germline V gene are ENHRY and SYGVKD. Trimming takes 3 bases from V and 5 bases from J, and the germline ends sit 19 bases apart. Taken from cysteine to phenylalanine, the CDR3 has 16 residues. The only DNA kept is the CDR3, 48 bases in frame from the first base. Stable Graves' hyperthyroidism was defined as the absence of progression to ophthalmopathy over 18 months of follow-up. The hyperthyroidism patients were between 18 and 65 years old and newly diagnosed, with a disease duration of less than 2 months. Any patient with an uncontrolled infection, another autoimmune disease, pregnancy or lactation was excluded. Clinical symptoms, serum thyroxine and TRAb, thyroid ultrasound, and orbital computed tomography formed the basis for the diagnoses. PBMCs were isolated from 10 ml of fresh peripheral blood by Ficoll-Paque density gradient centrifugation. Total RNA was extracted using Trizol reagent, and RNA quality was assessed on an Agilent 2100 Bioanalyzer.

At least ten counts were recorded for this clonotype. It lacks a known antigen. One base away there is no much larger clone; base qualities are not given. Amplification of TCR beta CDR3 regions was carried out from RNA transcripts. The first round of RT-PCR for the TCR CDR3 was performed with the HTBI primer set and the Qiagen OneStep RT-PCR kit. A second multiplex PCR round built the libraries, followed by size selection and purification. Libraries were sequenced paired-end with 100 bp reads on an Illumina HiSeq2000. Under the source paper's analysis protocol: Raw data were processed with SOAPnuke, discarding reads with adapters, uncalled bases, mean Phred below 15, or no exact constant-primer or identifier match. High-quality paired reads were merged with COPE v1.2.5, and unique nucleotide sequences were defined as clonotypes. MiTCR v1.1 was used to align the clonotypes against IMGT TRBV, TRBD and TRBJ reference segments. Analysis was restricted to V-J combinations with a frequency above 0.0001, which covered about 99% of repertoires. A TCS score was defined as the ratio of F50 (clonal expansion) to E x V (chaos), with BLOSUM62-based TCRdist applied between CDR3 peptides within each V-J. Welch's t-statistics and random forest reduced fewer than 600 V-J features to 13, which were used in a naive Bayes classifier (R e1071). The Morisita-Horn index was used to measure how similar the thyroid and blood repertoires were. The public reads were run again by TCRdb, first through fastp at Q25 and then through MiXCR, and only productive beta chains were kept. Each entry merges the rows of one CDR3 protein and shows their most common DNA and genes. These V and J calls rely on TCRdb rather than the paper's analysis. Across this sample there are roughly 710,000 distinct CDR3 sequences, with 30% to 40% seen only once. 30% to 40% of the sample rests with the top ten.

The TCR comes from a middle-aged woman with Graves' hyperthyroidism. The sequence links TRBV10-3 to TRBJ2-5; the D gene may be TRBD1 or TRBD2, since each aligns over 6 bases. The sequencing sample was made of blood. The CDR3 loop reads CAISDGQMPRGETQYF. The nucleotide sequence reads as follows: TGTGCCATCAGTGACGGACAGATGCCCCGGGGGGAGACCCAGTACTTC.